This entry concerns a single T cell receptor (beta chain). The record originates from a study of blood T cell repertoires in COVID-19. Study at large: Samples representing acute and convalescent COVID-19 were sourced from the United States, Italy and Spain.

Per the original data handling: Quantification of nucleated cells was approximated via reference gene primer amplification. Here immunoSEQ multiplex PCR was the method, and the copy in TCRdb shows in-frame clones only, minus some. The DNA gave D and trimming, while V, J and clone size come from that table. The sample has around 60,000 clones; approximately 77% are singletons. CDR1 MNHEY and CDR2 SMNVEV come from the germline V gene (reference sequence). V lost 4 bases, J lost 9 bases, and 15 bases stayed unmatched. The CDR3 is made up of 17 amino acids. The sequence was obtained from a human donor in a cohort sampled during active COVID-19. This chain connects TRBV27 to TRBJ2-1, with 10 bases matching TRBD2. Input material: peripheral blood. CDR3 amino acids: CASSWDLEAGGGSEQFF. CDR3 DNA sequence: TGTGCCAGCAGTTGGGACCTAGAAGCGGGAGGGGGTAGTGAGCAGTTCTTC.